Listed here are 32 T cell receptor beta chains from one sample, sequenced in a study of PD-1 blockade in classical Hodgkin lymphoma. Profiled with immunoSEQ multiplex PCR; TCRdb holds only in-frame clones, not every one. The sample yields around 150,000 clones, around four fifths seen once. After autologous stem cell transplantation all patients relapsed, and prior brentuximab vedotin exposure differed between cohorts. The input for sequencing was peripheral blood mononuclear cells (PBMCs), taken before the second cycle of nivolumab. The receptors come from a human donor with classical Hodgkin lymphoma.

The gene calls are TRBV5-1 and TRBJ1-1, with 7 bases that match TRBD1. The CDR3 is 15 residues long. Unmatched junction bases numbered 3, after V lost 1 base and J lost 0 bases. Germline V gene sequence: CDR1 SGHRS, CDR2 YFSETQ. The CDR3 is CASSLTGVVNTEAFF. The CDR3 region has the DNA TGCGCCAGCAGCTTGACAGGGGTGGTGAACACTGAAGCTTTCTTT.

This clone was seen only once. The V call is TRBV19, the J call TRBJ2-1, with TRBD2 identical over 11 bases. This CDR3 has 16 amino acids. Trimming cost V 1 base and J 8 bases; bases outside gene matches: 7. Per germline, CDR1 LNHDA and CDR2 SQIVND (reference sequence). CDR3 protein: CASSIVTSGRGDEQFF. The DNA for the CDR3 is TGTGCCAGTAGTATAGTTACTAGCGGGAGAGGAGATGAGCAGTTCTTC.

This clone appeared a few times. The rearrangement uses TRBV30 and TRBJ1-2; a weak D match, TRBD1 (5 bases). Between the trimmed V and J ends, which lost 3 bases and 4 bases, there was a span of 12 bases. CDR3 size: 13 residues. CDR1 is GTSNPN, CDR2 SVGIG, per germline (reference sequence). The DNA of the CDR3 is TGTGCCTGGAGCGGGGGAGGATTCTATGGCTACACCTTC. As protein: CAWSGGGFYGYTF.

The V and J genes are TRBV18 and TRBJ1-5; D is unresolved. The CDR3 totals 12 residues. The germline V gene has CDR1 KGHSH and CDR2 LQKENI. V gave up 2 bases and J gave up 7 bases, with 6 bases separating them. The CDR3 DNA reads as TGTGCCAGCTCACCAGGAGGACAGCCCCAGCATTTT. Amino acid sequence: CASSPGGQPQHF.

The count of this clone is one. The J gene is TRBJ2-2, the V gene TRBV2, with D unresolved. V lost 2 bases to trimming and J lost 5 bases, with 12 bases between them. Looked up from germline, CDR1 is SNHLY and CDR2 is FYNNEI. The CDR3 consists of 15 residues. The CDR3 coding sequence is TGTGCCAGCAGTGAATTAGAACGACCGACCGGGGAGCTGTTTTTT. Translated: CASSELERPTGELFF.

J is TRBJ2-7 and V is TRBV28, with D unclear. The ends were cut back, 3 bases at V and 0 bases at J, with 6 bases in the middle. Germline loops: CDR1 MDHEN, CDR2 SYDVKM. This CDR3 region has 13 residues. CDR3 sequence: CASSFSPSYEQYF. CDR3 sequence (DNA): TGTGCCAGCAGTTTCTCCCCCTCCTACGAGCAGTACTTC.

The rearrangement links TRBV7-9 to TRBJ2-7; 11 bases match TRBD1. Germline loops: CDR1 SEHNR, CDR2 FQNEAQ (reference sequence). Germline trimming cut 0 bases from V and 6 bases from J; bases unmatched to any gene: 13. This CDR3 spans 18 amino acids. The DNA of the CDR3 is TGTGCCAGCAGCTTAGCAGGGGCGAACCGGGACAGGGGGTTCGAGCAGTACTTC. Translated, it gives CASSLAGANRDRGFEQYF.

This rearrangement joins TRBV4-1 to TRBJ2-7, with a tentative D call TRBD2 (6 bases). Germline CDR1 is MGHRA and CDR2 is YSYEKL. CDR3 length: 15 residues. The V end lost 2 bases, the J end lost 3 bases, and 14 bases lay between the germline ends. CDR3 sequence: CASSQRIAAIYEQYF. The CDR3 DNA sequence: TGCGCCAGCAGCCAAAGGATAGCGGCGATCTACGAGCAGTACTTC.

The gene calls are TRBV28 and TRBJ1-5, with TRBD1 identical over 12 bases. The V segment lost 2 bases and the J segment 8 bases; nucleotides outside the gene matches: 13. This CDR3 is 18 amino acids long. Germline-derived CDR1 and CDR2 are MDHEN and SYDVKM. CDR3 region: CASSLPGTGGRVAEPQHF. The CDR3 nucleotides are TGTGCCAGCAGTTTACCCGGGACAGGGGGCCGGGTGGCGGAGCCCCAGCATTTT.

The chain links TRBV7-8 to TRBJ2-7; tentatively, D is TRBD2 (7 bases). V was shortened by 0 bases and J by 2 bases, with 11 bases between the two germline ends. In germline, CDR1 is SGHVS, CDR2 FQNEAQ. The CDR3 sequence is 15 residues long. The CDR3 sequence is CASSLAGGRAYEQYF. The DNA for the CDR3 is TGTGCCAGCAGCTTAGCAGGGGGGAGGGCCTACGAGCAGTACTTC.

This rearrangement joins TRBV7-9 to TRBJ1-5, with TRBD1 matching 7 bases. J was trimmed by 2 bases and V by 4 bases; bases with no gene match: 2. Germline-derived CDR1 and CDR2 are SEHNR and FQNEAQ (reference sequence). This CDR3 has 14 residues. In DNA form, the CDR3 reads TGTGCCAGCAGCTCCGACAGGGGCAATCAGCCCCAGCATTTT. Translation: CASSSDRGNQPQHF.

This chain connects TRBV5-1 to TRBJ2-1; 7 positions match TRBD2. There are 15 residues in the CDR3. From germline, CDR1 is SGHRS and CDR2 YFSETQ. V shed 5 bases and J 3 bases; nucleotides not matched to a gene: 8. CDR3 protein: CASSLLADNYNEQFF. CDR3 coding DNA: TGCGCCAGCAGTTTGCTAGCGGATAACTACAATGAGCAGTTCTTC.

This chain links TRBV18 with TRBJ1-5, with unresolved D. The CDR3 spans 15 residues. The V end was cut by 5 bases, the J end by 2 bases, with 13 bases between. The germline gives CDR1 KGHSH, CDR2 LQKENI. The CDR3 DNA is TGTGCCAGCTCATCCTATGGGGAGGGCAATCAGCCCCAGCATTTT. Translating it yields CASSSYGEGNQPQHF.

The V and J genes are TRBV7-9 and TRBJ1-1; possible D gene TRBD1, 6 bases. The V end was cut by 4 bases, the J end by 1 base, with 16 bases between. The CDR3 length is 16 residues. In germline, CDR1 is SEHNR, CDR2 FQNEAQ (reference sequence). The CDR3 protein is CASSSHRVGENTEAFF. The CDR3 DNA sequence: TGTGCCAGCAGCTCCCACAGGGTAGGGGAGAACACTGAAGCTTTCTTT.

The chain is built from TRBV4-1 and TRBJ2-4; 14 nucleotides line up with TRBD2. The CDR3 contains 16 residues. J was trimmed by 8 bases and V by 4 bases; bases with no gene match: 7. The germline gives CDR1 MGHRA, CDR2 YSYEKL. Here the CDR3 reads CASSPLGTSGRYIQYF. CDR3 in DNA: TGCGCCAGCAGCCCACTAGGGACTAGCGGGAGATACATTCAGTACTTC.

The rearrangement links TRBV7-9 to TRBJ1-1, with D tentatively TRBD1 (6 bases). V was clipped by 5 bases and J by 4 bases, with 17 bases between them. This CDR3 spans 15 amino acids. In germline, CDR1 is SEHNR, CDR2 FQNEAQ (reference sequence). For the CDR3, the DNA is TGTGCCAGCAGCCTCGGGGGGGGGCGCAGCACTGAAGCTTTCTTT. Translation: CASSLGGGRSTEAFF.

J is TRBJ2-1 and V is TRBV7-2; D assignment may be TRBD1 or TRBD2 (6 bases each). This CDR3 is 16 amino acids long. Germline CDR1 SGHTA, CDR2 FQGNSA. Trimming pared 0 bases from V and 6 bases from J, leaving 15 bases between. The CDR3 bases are TGTGCCAGCAGCTTAGCATGGGGGGCCGCCTTCAATGAGCAGTTCTTC. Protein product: CASSLAWGAAFNEQFF.

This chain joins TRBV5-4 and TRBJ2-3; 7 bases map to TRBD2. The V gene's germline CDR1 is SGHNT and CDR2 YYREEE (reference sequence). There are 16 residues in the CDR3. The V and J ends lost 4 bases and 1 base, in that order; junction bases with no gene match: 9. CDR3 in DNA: TGTGCCAGCAGCGAGTCCTCCCTAGCGGGCACAGATACGCAGTATTTT. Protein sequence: CASSESSLAGTDTQYF.

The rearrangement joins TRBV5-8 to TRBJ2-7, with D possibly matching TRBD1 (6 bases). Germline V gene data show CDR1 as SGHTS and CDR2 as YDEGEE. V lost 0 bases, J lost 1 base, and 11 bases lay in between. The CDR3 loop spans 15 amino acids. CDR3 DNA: TGTGCCAGCAGCTTGGCCCTCGGACAGTCCTACGAGCAGTACTTC. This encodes CASSLALGQSYEQYF.

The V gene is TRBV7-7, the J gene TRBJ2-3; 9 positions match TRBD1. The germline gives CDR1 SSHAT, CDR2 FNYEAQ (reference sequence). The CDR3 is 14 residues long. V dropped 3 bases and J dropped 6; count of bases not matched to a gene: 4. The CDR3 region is CASSLDRGSDTQYF. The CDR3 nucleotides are TGTGCCAGCAGCTTGGACAGGGGTTCGGATACGCAGTATTTT.

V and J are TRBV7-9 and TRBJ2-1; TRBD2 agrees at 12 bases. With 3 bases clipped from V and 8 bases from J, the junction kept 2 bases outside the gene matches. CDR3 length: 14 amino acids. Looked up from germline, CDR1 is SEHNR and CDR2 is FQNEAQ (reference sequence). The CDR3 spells CASSFLAGGYEQFF. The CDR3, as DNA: TGTGCCAGCAGCTTCCTAGCGGGAGGGTATGAGCAGTTCTTC.

The CDR3 loop reads CASRTGTATMYEQYF. In DNA, the CDR3 is TGTGCCAGCAGAACCGGGACAGCGACGATGTACGAGCAGTACTTC. The V gene is TRBV2, the J gene TRBJ2-7; TRBD1 aligns across 7 bases. V was pared by 6 bases and J by 4 bases, with 12 bases of the junction left unmatched. Germline V gene sequence: CDR1 SNHLY, CDR2 FYNNEI. The CDR3 consists of 15 residues.

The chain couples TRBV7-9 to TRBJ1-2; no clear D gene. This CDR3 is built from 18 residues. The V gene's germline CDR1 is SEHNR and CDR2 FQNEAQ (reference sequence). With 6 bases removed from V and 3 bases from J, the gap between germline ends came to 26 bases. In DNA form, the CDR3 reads TGTGCCAGCAGTCCTGGGGTCACAAACAGTCTGAGATACTATGGCTACACCTTC. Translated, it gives CASSPGVTNSLRYYGYTF.

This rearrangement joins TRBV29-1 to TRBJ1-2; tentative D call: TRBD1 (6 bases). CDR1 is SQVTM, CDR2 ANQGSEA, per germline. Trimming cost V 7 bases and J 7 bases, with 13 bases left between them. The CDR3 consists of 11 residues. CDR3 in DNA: TGCAGCGCTCCTGGGACATTTGGCTACACCTTC. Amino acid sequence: CSAPGTFGYTF.

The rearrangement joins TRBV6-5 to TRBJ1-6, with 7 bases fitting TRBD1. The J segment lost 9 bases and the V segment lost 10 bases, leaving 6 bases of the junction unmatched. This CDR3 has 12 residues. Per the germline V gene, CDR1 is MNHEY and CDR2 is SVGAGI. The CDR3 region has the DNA TGTGCCATCAGGGGGGGTTCTTCACCCCTCCACTTT. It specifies CAIRGGSSPLHF.

CDR3 in amino acids: CASSRRQGSGEQFF. CDR3 in DNA: TGTGCCAGCAGCCGTAGACAGGGGTCGGGTGAGCAGTTCTTC. This chain joins TRBV14 and TRBJ2-1; 8 bases are a match to TRBD1. CDR1 is SGHDN and CDR2 is FVKESK in the germline V gene. The CDR3 is made up of 14 amino acids. V was pared by 4 bases and J by 9 bases, with 8 bases of the junction left unmatched.

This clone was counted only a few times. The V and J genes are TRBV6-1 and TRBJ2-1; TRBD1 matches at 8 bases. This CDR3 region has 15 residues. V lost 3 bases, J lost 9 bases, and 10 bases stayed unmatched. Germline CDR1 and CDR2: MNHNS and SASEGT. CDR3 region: CASSEDPRGQVEQFF. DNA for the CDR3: TGTGCCAGCAGTGAGGACCCGAGGGGACAGGTTGAGCAGTTCTTC.

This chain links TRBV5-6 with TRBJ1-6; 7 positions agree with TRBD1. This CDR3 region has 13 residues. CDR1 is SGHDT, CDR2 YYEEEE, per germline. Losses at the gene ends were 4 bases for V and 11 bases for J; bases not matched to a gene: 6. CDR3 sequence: CASSVQGGAPLHF. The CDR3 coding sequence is TGTGCCAGCAGCGTGCAGGGGGGAGCACCCCTCCACTTT.

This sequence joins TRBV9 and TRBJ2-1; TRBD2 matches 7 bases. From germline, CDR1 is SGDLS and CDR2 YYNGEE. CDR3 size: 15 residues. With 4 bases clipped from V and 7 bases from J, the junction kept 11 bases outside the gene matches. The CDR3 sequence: CASSKRLALGNEQFF. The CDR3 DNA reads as TGTGCCAGCAGCAAGAGACTAGCTTTGGGGAATGAGCAGTTCTTC.

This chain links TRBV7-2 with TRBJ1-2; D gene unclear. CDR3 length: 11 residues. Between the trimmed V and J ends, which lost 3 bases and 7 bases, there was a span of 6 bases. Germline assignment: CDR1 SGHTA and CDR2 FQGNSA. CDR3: CASSLEGGYTF. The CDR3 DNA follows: TGTGCCAGCAGCTTGGAGGGTGGCTACACCTTC.

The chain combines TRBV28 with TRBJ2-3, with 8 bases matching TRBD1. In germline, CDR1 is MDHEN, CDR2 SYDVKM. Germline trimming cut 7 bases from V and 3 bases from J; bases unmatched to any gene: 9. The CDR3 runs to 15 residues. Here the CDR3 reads CASTNGQGATDTQYF. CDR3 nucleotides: TGTGCCAGCACCAACGGGCAGGGGGCGACAGATACGCAGTATTTT.

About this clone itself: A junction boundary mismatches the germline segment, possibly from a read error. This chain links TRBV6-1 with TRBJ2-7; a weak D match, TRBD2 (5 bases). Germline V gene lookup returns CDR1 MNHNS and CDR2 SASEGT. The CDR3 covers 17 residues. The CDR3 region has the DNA TGTGCCATCAGTGAGTCCCTTCTCGACTACGCCCCTCGGGAGCAGTACTTC. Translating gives CAISESLLDYAPREQYF.